One T cell receptor (beta chain) is described in this entry. The protocol was immunoSEQ multiplex PCR, while the TCRdb copy is restricted to in-frame clones and leaves out a portion. The sample contains around 220,000 clones, around 86% of which appear only once. The data originate from a study of blood T cell repertoires in COVID-19. The source is a woman aged 45 to 65 with COVID-19, enrolled during active disease. Sequencing was performed on peripheral blood.

The CDR3 protein is CASSLAVGSPNEKLFF. The CDR3 DNA reads as TGTGCCAGCAGCTTGGCCGTGGGCAGCCCTAATGAAAAACTGTTTTTT. J is TRBJ1-4 and V is TRBV5-6; unclear D gene. Trimming took 0 bases from V and 3 from J, leaving 12 bases between them. The CDR3 is 16 residues long. The germline CDR1 and CDR2 sequences are SGHDT and YYEEEE.